This is a list of T cell receptor beta chains from one sample in a study of response to subunit inactivated influenza vaccine. TCRdb independently ran MiXCR on the RT-PCR reads; one entry per CDR3 protein. Of around 520,000 distinct CDR3 sequences in the sample, about 25% are singletons; the top ten hold 1.9%. The sample in question was CD4+ T cells sorted from PBMCs, obtained more than 4 days after vaccination. Receptors were obtained from a man over 45 who received an inactivated influenza vaccine. Each CDR3 is given without its conserved first and last residue. The order of the fields is J gene, V gene, D gene, CDR3 protein. A D gene is named only where the DNA matches it firmly.

>TRBJ2-2|TRBV5-6|NA
ASRIGAWGTNTGELF
>TRBJ2-7|TRBV14|NA
ASSRSPALGYEQY
>TRBJ2-2|TRBV5-4|NA
ASHRDSRGTGELF
>TRBJ2-2|TRBV7-9|TRBD1
ASSSRGRTGELF
>TRBJ2-1|TRBV6-1|TRBD2
ASSEPSGGYNEQF
>TRBJ1-5|TRBV19|NA
ASRNREGWNQPQH
>TRBJ1-3|TRBV4-3|NA
ASSPNGGGGGNTIY
>TRBJ2-3|TRBV11-2|TRBD2
ASSLRGLAGSSSADTQY
>TRBJ1-2|TRBV29-1|NA
SVHRVNYGYT
>TRBJ2-5|TRBV24-1|NA
ATSDGGVGTQY
>TRBJ2-3|TRBV10-2|TRBD2
ASSGTSAGTQY
>TRBJ1-2|TRBV6-2/TRBV6-3|NA
ASSWWGDYGYT